Following are 15 T cell receptor beta chains from one sample sequenced in a study of identical twins. TCRdb reprocessed the 5' RACE reads with MiXCR, giving one entry per CDR3 protein. The sample includes over 200,000 distinct CDR3 sequences, around 10% of them seen just once. The specimen sequenced was memory (CD45RO+) T cells sorted from blood. These receptors all stem from a woman aged 18-29 years in good health.

This clonotype has a count of ten or more. This chain uses TRBV12-3 or TRBV12-4 with TRBJ2-3; D possibly corresponds to TRBD2 (7 bases). This CDR3 region has 15 residues. V lost 5 bases, J lost 4 bases, and 16 bases lay in between. The CDR3 DNA follows: TGTGCCAGCAGTGCTAGGGGGGGGAGCCCAGATACGCAGTATTTT. As protein: CASSARGGSPDTQYF.

This clonotype was picked up a small number of times. V and J are TRBV18 and TRBJ2-7, with TRBD1 identical over 9 bases. CDR1 is KGHSH and CDR2 is LQKENI in the germline V gene. J was trimmed by 0 bases and V by 5 bases; bases with no gene match: 5. This CDR3 comprises 15 residues. The CDR3 DNA follows: TGTGCCAGCTCATCAGGGACAGGGAACTCCTACGAGCAGTACTTC. Residues: CASSSGTGNSYEQYF.

The sample holds many counts of this clonotype. The chain employs TRBV29-1 and TRBJ2-5; D remains ambiguous. CDR1 SQVTM and CDR2 ANQGSEA come from the germline V gene. There are 14 residues in the CDR3. The V end lost 4 bases, the J end lost 5 bases, and 17 bases lay between the germline ends. CDR3 in DNA: TGCAGCGTTGTTAACGATTGGACCGGGGAGACCCAGTACTTC. It codes for CSVVNDWTGETQYF.

This clonotype was recorded many times. The CDR3 bases are TGCAGCCCCAGGGACTCTACCGCGTGGAGCAATCAGCCCCAGCATTTT. Protein product: CSPRDSTAWSNQPQHF. This chain joins TRBV29-1 and TRBJ1-5, with D perhaps matching TRBD1 (5 bases). Per germline, CDR1 SQVTM and CDR2 ANQGSEA. V shed 8 bases and J shed 1 base, with 21 bases lying between them. The CDR3 spans 16 residues.

The chain carries TRBV28 and TRBJ2-7; D uncertain. The CDR3 sequence is 13 residues long. V lost 2 bases and J 4 bases, leaving 9 bases between the germline ends. Germline loops: CDR1 MDHEN, CDR2 SYDVKM. CDR3: CASSLRPEYEQYF. CDR3 sequence (DNA): TGTGCCAGCAGTTTAAGGCCAGAGTACGAGCAGTACTTC.

This clonotype appeared many times. The chain carries TRBV6-2 or TRBV6-3 and TRBJ1-5, with D maybe TRBD1 (5 bases). V lost 3 bases to trimming and J lost 5 bases, with 8 bases between them. Germline CDR1 and CDR2: MNHEY and SVGEGT. The CDR3 runs 13 residues. The CDR3 is CASSYVGDQPQHF. CDR3 sequence (DNA): TGTGCCAGCAGTTATGTAGGGGATCAGCCCCAGCATTTT.

In this sample, this clonotype turned up many times. This chain links TRBV7-9 with TRBJ1-6; possibly TRBD1 for D (5 bases). In germline, CDR1 is SEHNR, CDR2 FQNEAQ (reference sequence). Trimming removed 2 bases from V and 7 bases from J, with 9 bases in between. This CDR3 has 14 amino acids. As DNA, the CDR3 is TGTGCCAGCAGCTTAATGGGGGGGAATTCACCCCTCCACTTT. It yields the protein CASSLMGGNSPLHF.

This rearrangement joins TRBV5-1 to TRBJ1-6; 9 bases match TRBD1. This CDR3 region has 15 residues. Germline V gene data show CDR1 as SGHRS and CDR2 as YFSETQ. With V trimmed by 2 bases and J by 6 bases, 3 bases remained unmatched. CDR3 bases: TGCGCCAGCAGCTTACAGGGGGCCTTTAATTCACCCCTCCACTTT. Its translation is CASSLQGAFNSPLHF.

The rearrangement links TRBV19 to TRBJ2-1; 7 bases line up with TRBD2. Germline loops: CDR1 LNHDA, CDR2 SQIVND (reference sequence). This CDR3 has 13 residues. The V gene end was trimmed by 5 bases and the J gene end by 10 bases; junction bases not matched to a gene: 8. CDR3 region: CASSSGGAREQFF. The CDR3 DNA is TGTGCCAGTAGTTCGGGAGGAGCCCGGGAGCAGTTCTTC. The variable domain in full, completed from reference TRBV19 and TRBJ2-1, reads DGGITQSPKYLFRKEGQNVTLSCEQNLNHDAMYWYRQDPGQGLRLIYYSQIVNDFQKGDIAEGYSVSREKKESFPLTVTSAQKNPTAFYLCASSSGGAREQFFGPGTRLTVL.

This clonotype was seen only a few times. This rearrangement joins TRBV5-6 to TRBJ2-6; D is unclear. Trimming stripped 7 bases from V and 0 bases from J, with 14 bases between. CDR3 length equals 16 residues. Looked up from germline, CDR1 is SGHDT and CDR2 is YYEEEE. The CDR3 DNA follows: TGTGCCAGCGTCCGGTTCCTCTACTCTGGGGCCAACGTCCTGACTTTC. Its translation is CASVRFLYSGANVLTF.

V usage is TRBV5-1 and J usage is TRBJ2-1; 13 nucleotides match TRBD2. Per germline, CDR1 SGHRS and CDR2 YFSETQ. The CDR3 is made up of 16 amino acids. V lost 0 bases, J lost 9 bases, and 6 bases stayed unmatched. This CDR3 is CASSLDPGLAGSEQFF. The CDR3 DNA reads TGCGCCAGCAGCTTGGACCCGGGACTAGCGGGAAGTGAGCAGTTCTTC.

The chain links TRBV4-1 to TRBJ2-1, with D perhaps being TRBD1 or TRBD2 (5 bases each). The CDR3 runs 17 residues. CDR1 and CDR2 from the germline V gene are MGHRA and YSYEKL. V was clipped by 0 bases and J by 0 bases, with 12 bases between them. CDR3 bases: TGCGCCAGCAGCCAAGACGTCCGGGGCAGCTCCTACAATGAGCAGTTCTTC. Translation gives CASSQDVRGSSYNEQFF.

This clonotype occurred many times. The chain has TRBV12-3 or TRBV12-4 and TRBJ2-1, with 14 bases aligning to TRBD2. V shed 9 bases and J 7 bases; nucleotides not matched to a gene: 14. This CDR3 has 17 residues. The CDR3 sequence is CASSSLPGTSGSNEQFF. The CDR3 DNA sequence: TGTGCCAGTAGCTCCCTACCCGGGACTAGCGGGAGTAATGAGCAGTTCTTC.

In its sample, this clonotype was seen a few times. The rearrangement uses TRBV7-8 and TRBJ2-1, with 9 bases fitting TRBD2. The ends lost 5 bases at V and 8 bases at J; junction bases unmatched: 10. This CDR3 has 15 amino acids. The germline V gene has CDR1 SGHVS and CDR2 FQNEAQ. CDR3 amino acids: CASSPLAGVGHEQFF. In DNA, the CDR3 is TGTGCCAGCAGCCCATTAGCGGGAGTGGGTCATGAGCAGTTCTTC.

The chain combines TRBV5-8 with TRBJ1-3; maybe TRBD1 (5 bases). The CDR3 covers 15 residues. Germline CDR1 and CDR2: SGHTS and YDEGEE. V dropped 3 bases and J dropped 0 bases, with 10 bases sitting between them. Written as DNA, the CDR3 is TGTGCCAGCAGCTCTGGGACCTACTCTGGAAACACCATATATTTT. It codes for CASSSGTYSGNTIYF.